These 22 T cell receptor beta chains share one sample of origin, sequenced in a study of tumor and adjacent non-tumor tissue in lung cancer (dated by TCRdb to 2016 to 2019). Bulk unsorted tissue served as the source for RNA extraction, and RNA quality was assessed using a NanoDrop ND-1000 and an Agilent 2100. Library prep was done by multiplex PCR. The listed sequencing device is Illumina HiSeq 2500. Following protocols modified from ARM-PCR, the researchers constructed TCRbeta libraries through three rounds of nested PCR with primers (Table S4). TCRdb reprocessed the public reads (quality trimming at Q25 with fastp, clone calling with MiXCR) and kept in-frame beta chains. Duplicate CDR3 protein sequences are folded into a single record with the most common DNA and genes. The sample includes under 250,000 distinct CDR3 sequences, with about two thirds observed a single time. The top ten clonotypes cover 20% to 25% of the sample.

Specimen: lung tumor tissue. Receptor source: a man aged 55-75 years with non-small cell lung cancer.

Only a few counts were recorded for this clonotype. Possible read error: a much larger clone is one base away. The rearrangement links TRBV20-1 to TRBJ2-7; D assignment may be TRBD1 or TRBD2 (6 bases each). The CDR3 runs 15 residues. The V and J ends lost 7 bases and 0 bases respectively, with 19 bases between them. CDR1 and CDR2 (germline): DFQATT, SNEGSKA (reference sequence). CDR3 bases: TGCAGTGTCACAACAGGGAGGAGGGCCTCCTACGAGCAGTACTTC. It translates to CSVTTGRRASYEQYF.

In regard to this clonotype: This sequence may be a read error, since a much larger clone differs from it by one base. The V gene is TRBV20-1, the J gene TRBJ1-6, with 10 bases matching TRBD1. This CDR3 comprises 15 residues. V shed 8 bases and J 7 bases; nucleotides not matched to a gene: 11. From germline, CDR1 is DFQATT and CDR2 SNEGSKA (reference sequence). The CDR3 protein is CSPHSGTGANSPLHF. The CDR3 bases are TGCAGTCCCCATTCGGGGACAGGGGCAAATTCACCCCTCCACTTT.

In the case of this clonotype: A read error may explain this, as a much larger clone is one base away. V and J are TRBV20-1 and TRBJ2-3; weak D call: TRBD2 (5 bases). The CDR3 contains 13 residues. Germline V lookup: CDR1 DFQATT, CDR2 SNEGSKA (reference sequence). CDR3 DNA sequence: TGCAGTACTAGAGAAGCCCCGGGTGAGGCGCAGTATTTT. Its translation is CSTREAPGEAQYF.

This rearrangement joins TRBV6-5 to TRBJ2-5; 9 bases are a match to TRBD1. The V and J ends lost 2 bases and 11 bases, in that order; junction bases with no gene match: 12. In germline, CDR1 is MNHEY, CDR2 SVGAGI. The CDR3 is made up of 15 amino acids. As DNA, the CDR3 is TGTGCCAGCAGTTACGGGACAGGGACAGGAGGGACACAGTACTTC. Encoded protein: CASSYGTGTGGTQYF.

The chain uses TRBV4-1 and TRBJ1-1; 8 bases agree with TRBD1. The germline V gene encodes CDR1 MGHRA and CDR2 YSYEKL. The length of the CDR3 is 15 residues. In nucleotides, the CDR3 is TGCATCAGCAGCCAAGGGGGACAGGTGAACACTGAAGCTTTCTTT. This gives the protein CISSQGGQVNTEAFF.

The chain carries TRBV20-1 and TRBJ1-1; D is unresolved. The CDR3 totals 12 residues. Germline CDR1 and CDR2: DFQATT and SNEGSKA (reference sequence). V was trimmed by 4 bases and J by 5 bases, leaving 11 bases between them. DNA for the CDR3: TGCAGTGCTAAAATAGAGAATACTGAAGCTTTCTTT. Its protein product is CSAKIENTEAFF.

This clonotype was counted between two and nine times. This rearrangement joins TRBV29-1 to TRBJ1-1; D is ambiguous. Looked up from germline, CDR1 is SQVTM and CDR2 is ANQGSEA. Trimming stripped 4 bases from V and 0 bases from J, with 6 bases between. This CDR3 has 12 amino acids. The CDR3 nucleotides read TGCAGCGTTGGCGAGATGAACACTGAAGCTTTCTTT. Translated, it gives CSVGEMNTEAFF.

About this clonotype: A single base separates this from a much larger clone, so it may be a read error. This sequence joins TRBV20-1 and TRBJ1-2; no reliable D call. V lost 6 bases, J lost 8 bases, and 16 bases lay in between. The CDR3 runs to 12 residues. Germline CDR1 reads DFQATT; CDR2 reads SNEGSKA (reference sequence). CDR3 protein: CSAKRPPEGYTF. In DNA form, the CDR3 reads TGCAGTGCCAAGAGGCCTCCTGAAGGCTACACCTTC.

Remarks on this clonotype: Likely a read error: the CDR3 ends without its conserved phenylalanine or tryptophan. The limits of the CDR3 on the DNA are not certain, so only TCRdb's listed CDR3 is given. The V and J genes are TRBV12-3 or TRBV12-4 and TRBJ2-2; the DNA was not compared with TRBD1, the D call given in the table. The CDR3 is 14 amino acids in total, end residues counted. CDR3 in amino acids: CASRQGARTGELLY.

The CDR3 coding sequence is TGTGCCAGCAGTTCCACGACTAGCGGGAGAACAGATACGCAGTATTTT. Translated, it gives CASSSTTSGRTDTQYF. The rearrangement joins TRBV12-3 or TRBV12-4 to TRBJ2-3; 12 bases map to TRBD2. The CDR3 is 16 amino acids. With 4 bases clipped from V and 3 bases from J, the junction kept 5 bases outside the gene matches.

Only one count was recorded for this clonotype. A much larger clone lies one base from this, so it may be a read error. V and J are TRBV6-1 and TRBJ2-3; 7 positions match TRBD1. Germline trimming cut 8 bases from V and 0 bases from J; bases unmatched to any gene: 2. The CDR3 covers 13 residues. Germline V lookup: CDR1 MNHNS, CDR2 SASEGT. This CDR3 is CASEDRSTDTQYF. DNA for the CDR3: TGTGCCAGCGAGGACAGGAGCACAGATACGCAGTATTTT.

This rearrangement joins TRBV20-1 to TRBJ2-1; 10 bases line up with TRBD2. The germline V gene has CDR1 DFQATT and CDR2 SNEGSKA (reference sequence). The CDR3 has 17 residues. V lost 5 bases to trimming and J lost 7 bases; unmatched junction nucleotides: 17. This CDR3 reads CSAGGTELAGFKNEQFF. The CDR3 DNA sequence: TGCAGTGCTGGGGGGACCGAACTAGCGGGATTTAAGAATGAGCAGTTCTTC.

The chain employs TRBV9 and TRBJ2-3, with a possible D match to TRBD1 (6 bases). From germline, CDR1 is SGDLS and CDR2 YYNGEE. The CDR3 runs 15 residues. With 4 bases removed from V and 0 bases from J, the gap between germline ends came to 12 bases. Here the CDR3 reads CASSPQGLSTDTQYF. CDR3 nucleotide sequence: TGTGCCAGCAGCCCTCAGGGGCTAAGCACAGATACGCAGTATTTT. Filled out from reference TRBV9 and TRBJ2-3, the complete variable domain reads DSGVTQTPKHLITATGQRVTLRCSPRSGDLSVYWYQQSLDQGLQFLIQYYNGEERAKGNILERFSAQQFPDLHSELNLSSLELGDSALYFCASSPQGLSTDTQYFGPGTRLTVL.

In regard to this clonotype: Possible read error: a much larger clone is one base away. The chain recombines TRBV12-3 or TRBV12-4 with TRBJ2-3; 8 bases agree with TRBD1. V was pared by 3 bases and J by 9 bases, with 11 bases of the junction left unmatched. The CDR3 runs 15 residues. The CDR3 here is CASSLTGASRLTQYF. Here the CDR3 DNA reads TGTGCCAGCAGTTTGACAGGGGCTTCCCGGTTGACGCAGTATTTT.

In the case of this clonotype: One base away lies a much larger clone, so this may be a sequencing read error. CDR3 coding DNA: TGCAGTGCTCCTTGGGCAGATACGGAGTATTTT. Translating gives CSAPWADTEYF. The chain links TRBV20-1 to TRBJ2-3; D is unclear. The CDR3 is 11 residues long. Per germline, CDR1 DFQATT and CDR2 SNEGSKA (reference sequence).

As regards this clonotype: One end of the junction varies from germline; a read error may be responsible. The genes are TRBV11-3 and TRBJ2-7; D is possibly TRBD1 or TRBD2 (6 bases each). Germline assignment: CDR1 SGHNT and CDR2 YENEEA. The CDR3 consists of 16 residues. The CDR3 DNA reads TGTGGCAGCAGCACCAAGAGGGGGGCGGGGTACTACGTGCAGTACTTC. Its translation is CGSSTKRGAGYYVQYF.

This clonotype has only one observation. This sequence may be a read error, since a much larger clone differs from it by one base. The CDR3 nucleotides read TGTGCCAGCAGCCACGGACAGTGCAATTCACCCCTCCACTTT. It is translated as CASSHGQCNSPLHF. This chain links TRBV7-8 with TRBJ1-6; D may be TRBD1 (6 bases). Germline V gives CDR1 SGHVS, CDR2 FQNEAQ. There are 14 residues in the CDR3. V dropped 5 bases and J dropped 7 bases, with 12 bases sitting between them.

This clonotype turned up a few times. One end of the junction varies from germline; a read error may be responsible. The chain joins TRBV12-3 or TRBV12-4 to TRBJ1-1, with a possible D match to TRBD1 (6 bases). The CDR3 has 13 amino acids. The CDR3 region has the DNA TGTGCCAGCAATTTAGACAGGCAAAGTGAAGCTTTCTTT. Its protein product is CASNLDRQSEAFF.

With regard to this clonotype: One base away lies a much larger clone, so this may be a sequencing read error. The chain employs TRBV12-3 or TRBV12-4 and TRBJ2-3, with D unclear. V was trimmed by 1 base and J by 9 bases, leaving 5 bases between them. This CDR3 has 11 residues. The CDR3 protein is CASSLEKTQYF. The CDR3 region has the DNA TGTGCCAGCAGTTTAGAGAAAACGCAGTATTTT.

This clonotype was picked up a small number of times. V and J are TRBV7-9 and TRBJ1-6; 10 nucleotides line up with TRBD1. Trimming at V came to 1 base and at J to 8 bases, leaving 8 bases not matched to a gene. The CDR3 runs 17 residues. The V gene's germline CDR1 is SEHNR and CDR2 FQNEAQ (reference sequence). CDR3 sequence: CASSLVPTGTGDSPLHF. The CDR3 DNA follows: TGTGCCAGCAGCTTAGTGCCAACCGGGACAGGGGATTCACCCCTCCACTTT.

Comment on this clonotype: One end of the junction varies from germline; a read error may be responsible. The genes are TRBV4-1 and TRBJ2-3; 15 bases align to TRBD2. Germline lookup yields CDR1 MGHRA and CDR2 YSYEKL. The CDR3 is 19 amino acids. In nucleotides, the CDR3 is TGCGCCTGCAGCCACCCTGGACTAGCGGGAGGGCCTGAAAGAGATACGCAGTATTTT. Amino acids: CACSHPGLAGGPERDTQYF.

This clonotype appeared many times. The chain carries TRBV4-2 and TRBJ1-4; possibly TRBD1 for D (5 bases). There are 14 residues in the CDR3. Trimming removed 1 base from V and 4 bases from J, with 7 bases in between. Looked up from germline, CDR1 is LGHNA and CDR2 is YNFKEQ. In DNA, the CDR3 is TGTGCCAGCAGCCAAGCAGGGCATAATGAAAAACTGTTTTTT. The encoded protein is CASSQAGHNEKLFF.